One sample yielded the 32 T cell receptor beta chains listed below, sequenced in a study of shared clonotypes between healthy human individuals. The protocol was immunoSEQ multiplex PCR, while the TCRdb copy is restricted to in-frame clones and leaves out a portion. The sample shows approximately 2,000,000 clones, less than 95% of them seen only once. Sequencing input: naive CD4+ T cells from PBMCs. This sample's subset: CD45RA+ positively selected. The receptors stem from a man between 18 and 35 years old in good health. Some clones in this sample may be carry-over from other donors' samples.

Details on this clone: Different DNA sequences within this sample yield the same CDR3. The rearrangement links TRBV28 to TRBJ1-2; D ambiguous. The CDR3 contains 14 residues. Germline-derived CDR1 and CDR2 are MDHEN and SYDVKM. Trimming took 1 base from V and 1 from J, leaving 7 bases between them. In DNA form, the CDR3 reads TGTGCCAGCAGTTTATCCGATATTAACTATGGCTACACCTTC. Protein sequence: CASSLSDINYGYTF.

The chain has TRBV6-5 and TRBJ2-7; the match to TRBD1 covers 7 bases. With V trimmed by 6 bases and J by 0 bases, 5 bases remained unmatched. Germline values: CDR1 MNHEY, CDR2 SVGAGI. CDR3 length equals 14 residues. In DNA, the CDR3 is TGTGCCAGCAGAGACAGGGCGATCTCCTACGAGCAGTACTTC. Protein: CASRDRAISYEQYF.

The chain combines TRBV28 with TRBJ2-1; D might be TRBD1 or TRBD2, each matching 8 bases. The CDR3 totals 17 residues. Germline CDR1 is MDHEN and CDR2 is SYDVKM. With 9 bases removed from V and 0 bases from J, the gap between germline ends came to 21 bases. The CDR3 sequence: CASQGASGYDSYNEQFF. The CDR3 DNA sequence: TGTGCCAGTCAGGGGGCTAGCGGGTACGACTCCTACAATGAGCAGTTCTTC. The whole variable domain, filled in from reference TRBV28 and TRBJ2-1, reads DVKVTQSSRYLVKRTGEKVFLECVQDMDHENMFWYRQDPGLGLRLIYFSYDVKMKEKGDIPEGYSVSREKKERFSLILESASTNQTSMYLCASQGASGYDSYNEQFFGPGTRLTVL.

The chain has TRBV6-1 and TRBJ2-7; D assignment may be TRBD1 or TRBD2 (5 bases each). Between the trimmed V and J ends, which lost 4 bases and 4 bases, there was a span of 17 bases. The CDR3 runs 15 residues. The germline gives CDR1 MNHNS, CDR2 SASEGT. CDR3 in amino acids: CASSAAQGPSYEQYF. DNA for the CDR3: TGTGCCAGCAGTGCCGCGCAGGGACCCTCATACGAGCAGTACTTC.

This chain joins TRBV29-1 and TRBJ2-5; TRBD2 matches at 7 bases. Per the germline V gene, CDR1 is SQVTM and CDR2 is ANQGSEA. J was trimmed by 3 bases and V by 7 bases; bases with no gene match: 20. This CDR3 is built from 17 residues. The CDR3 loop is CSGVGGSRRPKEETQYF. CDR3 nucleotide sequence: TGCAGCGGCGTGGGAGGGAGCCGCCGACCGAAAGAAGAGACCCAGTACTTC.

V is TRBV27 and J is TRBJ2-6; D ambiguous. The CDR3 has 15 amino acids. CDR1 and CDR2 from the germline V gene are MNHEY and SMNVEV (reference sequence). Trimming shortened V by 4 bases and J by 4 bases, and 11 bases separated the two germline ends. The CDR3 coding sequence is TGTGCCAGCAGTTCTAAGGTTCTGGGGGCCAACGTCCTGACTTTC. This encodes CASSSKVLGANVLTF.

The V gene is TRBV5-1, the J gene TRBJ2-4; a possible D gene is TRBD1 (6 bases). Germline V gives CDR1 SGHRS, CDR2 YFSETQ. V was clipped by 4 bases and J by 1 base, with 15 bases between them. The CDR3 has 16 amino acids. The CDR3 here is CASSTGQSRAKNIQYF. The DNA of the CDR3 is TGCGCCAGCAGCACCGGACAGAGCAGGGCCAAAAACATTCAGTACTTC. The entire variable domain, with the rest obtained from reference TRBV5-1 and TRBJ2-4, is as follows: KAGVTQTPRYLIKTRGQQVTLSCSPISGHRSVSWYQQTPGQGLQFLFEYFSETQRNKGNFPGRFSGRQFSNSRSEMNVSTLELGDSALYLCASSTGQSRAKNIQYFGAGTRLSVL.

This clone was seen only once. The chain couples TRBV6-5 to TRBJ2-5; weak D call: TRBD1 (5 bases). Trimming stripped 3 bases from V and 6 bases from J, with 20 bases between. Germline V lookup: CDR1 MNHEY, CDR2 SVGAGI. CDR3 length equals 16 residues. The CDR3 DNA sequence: TGTGCCAGCAGTTATAACCGGGCCCCCCAGGGAAAGACCCAGTACTTC. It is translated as CASSYNRAPQGKTQYF.

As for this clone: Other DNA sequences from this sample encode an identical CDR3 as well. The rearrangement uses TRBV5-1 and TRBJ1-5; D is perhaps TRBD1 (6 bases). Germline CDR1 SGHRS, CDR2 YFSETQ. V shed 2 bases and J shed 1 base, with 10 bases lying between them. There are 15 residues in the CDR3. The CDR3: CASSLEGGSNQPQHF. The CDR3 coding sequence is TGCGCCAGCAGCTTAGAGGGGGGAAGCAATCAGCCCCAGCATTTT.

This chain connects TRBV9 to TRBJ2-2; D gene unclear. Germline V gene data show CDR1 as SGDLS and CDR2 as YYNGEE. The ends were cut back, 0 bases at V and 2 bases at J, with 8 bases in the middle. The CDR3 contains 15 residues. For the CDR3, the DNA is TGTGCCAGCAGCGTAGGAAAAGCAAACACCGGGGAGCTGTTTTTT. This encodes CASSVGKANTGELFF.

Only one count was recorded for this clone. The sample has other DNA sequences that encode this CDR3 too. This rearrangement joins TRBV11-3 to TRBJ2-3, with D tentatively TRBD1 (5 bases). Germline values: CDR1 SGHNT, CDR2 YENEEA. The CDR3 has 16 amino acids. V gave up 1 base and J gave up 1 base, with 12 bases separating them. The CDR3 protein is CASSLGGIGGTDTQYF. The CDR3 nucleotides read TGTGCCAGCAGCTTAGGGGGCATCGGAGGCACAGATACGCAGTATTTT.

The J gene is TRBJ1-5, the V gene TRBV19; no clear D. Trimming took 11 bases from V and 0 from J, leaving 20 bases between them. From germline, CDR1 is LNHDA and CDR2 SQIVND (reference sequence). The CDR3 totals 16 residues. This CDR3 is CAARSIDTYSNQPQHF. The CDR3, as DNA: TGTGCCGCTCGTAGTATAGACACCTATAGCAATCAGCCCCAGCATTTT.

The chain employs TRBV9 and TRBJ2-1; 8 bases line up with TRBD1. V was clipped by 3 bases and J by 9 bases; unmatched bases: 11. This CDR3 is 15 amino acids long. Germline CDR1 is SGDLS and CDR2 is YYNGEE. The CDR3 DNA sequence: TGTGCCAGCAGCGGGGCCAGGACAGGGTTGGGTGAGCAGTTCTTC. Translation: CASSGARTGLGEQFF.

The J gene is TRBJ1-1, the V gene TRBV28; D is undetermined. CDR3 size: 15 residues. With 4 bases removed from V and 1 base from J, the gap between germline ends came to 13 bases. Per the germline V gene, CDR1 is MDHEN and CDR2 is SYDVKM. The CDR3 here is CASSSPEDGNTEAFF. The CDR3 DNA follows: TGTGCCAGCAGTTCCCCGGAGGACGGGAACACTGAAGCTTTCTTT.

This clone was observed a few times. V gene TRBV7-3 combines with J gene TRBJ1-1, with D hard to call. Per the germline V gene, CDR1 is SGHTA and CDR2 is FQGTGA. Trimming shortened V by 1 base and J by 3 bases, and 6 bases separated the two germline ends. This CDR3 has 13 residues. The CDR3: CASSLILDTEAFF. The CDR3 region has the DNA TGTGCCAGCAGCTTAATTCTCGACACTGAAGCTTTCTTT.

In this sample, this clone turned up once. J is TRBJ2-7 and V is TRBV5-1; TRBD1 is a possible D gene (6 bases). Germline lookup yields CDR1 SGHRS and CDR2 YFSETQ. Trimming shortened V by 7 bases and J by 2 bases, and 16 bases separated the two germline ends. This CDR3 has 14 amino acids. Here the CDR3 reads CASRTLDRTYEQYF. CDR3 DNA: TGCGCCAGCCGAACATTGGACAGAACCTACGAGCAGTACTTC.

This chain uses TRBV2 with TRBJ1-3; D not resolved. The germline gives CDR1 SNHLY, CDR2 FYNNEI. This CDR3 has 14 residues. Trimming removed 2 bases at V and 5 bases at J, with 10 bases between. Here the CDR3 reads CASSEPEPRNTIYF. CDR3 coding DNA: TGTGCCAGCAGTGAACCCGAACCCAGAAACACCATATATTTT.

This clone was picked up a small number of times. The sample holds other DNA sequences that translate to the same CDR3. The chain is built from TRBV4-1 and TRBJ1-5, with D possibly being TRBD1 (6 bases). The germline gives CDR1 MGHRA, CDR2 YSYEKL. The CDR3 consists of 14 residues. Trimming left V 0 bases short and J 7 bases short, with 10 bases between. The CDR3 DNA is TGCGCCAGCAGCCAAGATCCCGGGGGCCAGCCCCAGCATTTT. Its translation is CASSQDPGGQPQHF.

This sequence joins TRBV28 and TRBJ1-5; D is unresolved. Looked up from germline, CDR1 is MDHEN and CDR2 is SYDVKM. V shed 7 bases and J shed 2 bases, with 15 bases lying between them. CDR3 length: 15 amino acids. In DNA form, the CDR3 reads TGTGCCAGCAATATACAAAGAAGGGGCAATCAGCCCCAGCATTTT. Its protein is CASNIQRRGNQPQHF. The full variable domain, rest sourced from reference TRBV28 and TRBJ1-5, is DVKVTQSSRYLVKRTGEKVFLECVQDMDHENMFWYRQDPGLGLRLIYFSYDVKMKEKGDIPEGYSVSREKKERFSLILESASTNQTSMYLCASNIQRRGNQPQHFGDGTRLSIL.

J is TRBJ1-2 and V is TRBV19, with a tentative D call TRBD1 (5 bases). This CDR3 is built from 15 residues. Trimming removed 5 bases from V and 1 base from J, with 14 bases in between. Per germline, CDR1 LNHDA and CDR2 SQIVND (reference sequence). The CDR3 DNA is TGTGCCAGTAGTCCAACCGGGACCGATAACTATGGCTACACCTTC. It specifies CASSPTGTDNYGYTF.

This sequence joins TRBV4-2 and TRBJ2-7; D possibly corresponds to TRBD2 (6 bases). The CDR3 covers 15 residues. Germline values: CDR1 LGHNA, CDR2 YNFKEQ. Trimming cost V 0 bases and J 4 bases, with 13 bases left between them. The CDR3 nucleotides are TGTGCCAGCAGCCAAGAGGTACGGGAGTTGTACGAGCAGTACTTC. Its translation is CASSQEVRELYEQYF.

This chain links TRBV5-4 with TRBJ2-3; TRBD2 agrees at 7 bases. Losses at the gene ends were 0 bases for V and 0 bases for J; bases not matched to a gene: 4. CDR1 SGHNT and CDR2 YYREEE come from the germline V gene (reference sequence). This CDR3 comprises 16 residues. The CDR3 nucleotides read TGTGCCAGCAGCTTGGCCAGCGGGGCTAGCACAGATACGCAGTATTTT. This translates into CASSLASGASTDTQYF.

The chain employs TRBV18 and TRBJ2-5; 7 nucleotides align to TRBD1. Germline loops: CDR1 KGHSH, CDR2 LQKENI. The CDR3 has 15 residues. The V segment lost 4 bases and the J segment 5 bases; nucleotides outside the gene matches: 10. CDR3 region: CASSREGGAWETQYF. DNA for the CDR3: TGTGCCAGCTCACGTGAAGGGGGCGCATGGGAGACCCAGTACTTC.

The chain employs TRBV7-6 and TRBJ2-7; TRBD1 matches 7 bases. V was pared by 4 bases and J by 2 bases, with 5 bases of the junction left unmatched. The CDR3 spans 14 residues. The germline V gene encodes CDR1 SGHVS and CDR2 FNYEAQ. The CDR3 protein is CASSSGTATYEQYF. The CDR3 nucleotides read TGTGCCAGCAGCTCTGGGACAGCTACCTACGAGCAGTACTTC.

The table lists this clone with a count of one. The CDR3 DNA sequence: TGCAGCGTTGGTCGCCGTCTAGCGGGATCCAATGAGCAGTTCTTC. Translated: CSVGRRLAGSNEQFF. This sequence joins TRBV29-1 and TRBJ2-1, with TRBD2 matching over 9 bases. There are 15 residues in the CDR3. V lost 4 bases and J lost 6; bases outside the gene matches: 10. Germline values: CDR1 SQVTM, CDR2 ANQGSEA.

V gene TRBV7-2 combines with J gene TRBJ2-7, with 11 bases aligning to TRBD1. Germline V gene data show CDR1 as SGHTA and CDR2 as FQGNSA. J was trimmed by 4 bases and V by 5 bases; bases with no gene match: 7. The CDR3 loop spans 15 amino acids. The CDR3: CASSRSGQGGYEQYF. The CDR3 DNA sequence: TGTGCCAGCAGCCGGTCGGGACAGGGGGGGTACGAGCAGTACTTC.

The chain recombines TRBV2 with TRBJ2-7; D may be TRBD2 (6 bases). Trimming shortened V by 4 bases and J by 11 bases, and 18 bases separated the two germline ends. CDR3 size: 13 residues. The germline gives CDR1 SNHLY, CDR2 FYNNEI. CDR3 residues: CASSAPPGASEYF. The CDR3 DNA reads TGTGCCAGCAGTGCACCCCCGGGAGCATCCGAGTACTTC.

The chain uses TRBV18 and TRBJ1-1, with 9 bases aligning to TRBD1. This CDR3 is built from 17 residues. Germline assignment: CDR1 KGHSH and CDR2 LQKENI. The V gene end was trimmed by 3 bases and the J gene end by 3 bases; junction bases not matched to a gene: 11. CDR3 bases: TGTGCCAGCTCACCCCCCGACCGACAGGGGGGACACACTGAAGCTTTCTTT. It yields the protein CASSPPDRQGGHTEAFF.

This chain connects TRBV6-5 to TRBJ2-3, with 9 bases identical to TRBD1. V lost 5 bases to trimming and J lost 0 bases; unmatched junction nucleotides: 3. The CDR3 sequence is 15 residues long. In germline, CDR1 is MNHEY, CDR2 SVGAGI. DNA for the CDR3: TGTGCCAGCAGTAGGACAGGGGACAGCACAGATACGCAGTATTTT. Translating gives CASSRTGDSTDTQYF.

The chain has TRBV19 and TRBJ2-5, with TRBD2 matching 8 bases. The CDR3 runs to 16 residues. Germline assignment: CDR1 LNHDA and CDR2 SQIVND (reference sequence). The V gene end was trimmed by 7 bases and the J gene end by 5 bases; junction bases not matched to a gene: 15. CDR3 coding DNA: TGTGCCAGTAAAGGGGTACGGGGGGGCCGTTGGGAGACCCAGTACTTC. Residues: CASKGVRGGRWETQYF.

CDR3 residues: CSVYSGLSGELFF. The CDR3 nucleotides are TGCAGCGTTTACTCAGGGCTATCCGGGGAGCTGTTTTTT. The chain combines TRBV29-1 with TRBJ2-2; possible D gene TRBD1, 5 bases. Trimming removed 5 bases from V and 6 bases from J, with 13 bases in between. This CDR3 contains 13 residues. Germline CDR1 reads SQVTM; CDR2 reads ANQGSEA.

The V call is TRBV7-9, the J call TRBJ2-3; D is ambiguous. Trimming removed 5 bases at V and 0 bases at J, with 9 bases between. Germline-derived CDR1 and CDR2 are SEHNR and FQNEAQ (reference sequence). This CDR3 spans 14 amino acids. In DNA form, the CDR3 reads TGTGCCAGCAGCCAGATTGCTAGCACAGATACGCAGTATTTT. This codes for CASSQIASTDTQYF.